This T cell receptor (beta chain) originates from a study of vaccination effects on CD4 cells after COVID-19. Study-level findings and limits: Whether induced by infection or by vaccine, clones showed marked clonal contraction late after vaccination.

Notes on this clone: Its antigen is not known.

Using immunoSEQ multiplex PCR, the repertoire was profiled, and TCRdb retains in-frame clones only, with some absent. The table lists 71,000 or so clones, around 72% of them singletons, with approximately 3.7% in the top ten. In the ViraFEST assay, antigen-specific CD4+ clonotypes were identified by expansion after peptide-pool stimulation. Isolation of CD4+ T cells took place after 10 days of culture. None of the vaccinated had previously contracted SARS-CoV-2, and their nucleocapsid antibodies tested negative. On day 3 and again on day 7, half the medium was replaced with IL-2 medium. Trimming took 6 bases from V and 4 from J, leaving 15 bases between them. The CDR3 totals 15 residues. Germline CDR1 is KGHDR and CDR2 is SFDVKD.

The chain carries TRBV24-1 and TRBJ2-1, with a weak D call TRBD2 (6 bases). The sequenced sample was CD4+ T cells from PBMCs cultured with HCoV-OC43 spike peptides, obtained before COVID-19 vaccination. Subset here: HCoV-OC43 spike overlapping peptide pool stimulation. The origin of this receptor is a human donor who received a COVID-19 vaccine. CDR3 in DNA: TGTGCCACCAGTCTTCCCGGGAGCAGTTACAATGAGCAGTTCTTC. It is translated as CATSLPGSSYNEQFF.